This record concerns one TCR beta chain sequence. These data are taken from a study of blood T cell repertoires in COVID-19. Study summary: Sources were T cells, B-cell-depleted T cells, or PBMCs; the material itself was cDNA or gDNA.

Adults between about 18 and 95 years of age took part from under 25 US areas. Participants were placed into cohorts based on the clinical history they reported. Recovered status in Cohort 3 required two negative PCRs, clearance, or symptom resolution. Data came from immunoSEQ multiplex PCR; TCRdb stores just in-frame clones and leaves some out. The repertoire consists of a few hundred thousand clones, with approximately 84% occurring once and the leading ten covering roughly 3.1%. Germline lookup yields CDR1 GTSNPN and CDR2 SVGIG (reference sequence). Trimming at V came to 3 bases and at J to 8 bases, leaving 8 bases not matched to a gene. The CDR3 totals 14 residues.

The sample comprised PBMCs or T cells enriched from blood (not recorded which). This receptor was obtained from a man in his forties or fifties who had recovered from COVID-19. This sequence joins TRBV30 and TRBJ2-4; TRBD1 agrees at 9 bases. The CDR3 is CAWSTGGAKDIQYF. The CDR3 DNA reads TGTGCCTGGAGCACAGGGGGCGCAAAGGACATTCAGTACTTC.